This T cell receptor (beta chain) was found in a study of cytomegalovirus exposure and HLA in healthy donors. This CDR3 has 16 residues. Looked up from germline, CDR1 is LGHNA and CDR2 is YSLEER. V gave up 1 base and J gave up 2 bases, with 15 bases separating them. With 60 Vbeta and 13 Jbeta primers, the PCR was carried out. Only in-frame clones appear in the TCRdb table, and some are missing; sequencing was by immunoSEQ multiplex PCR. The sample shows about 94,000 clones, roughly 78% of them seen only once. Notes on the study in general: Later analysis indicated greater clonal expansion among HLA-associated TCR beta chains than among equally common other chains.

About this clone: The antigen is undetermined.

This TCR derives from a woman aged 55-69 years in good health and CMV-seronegative. Sequencing was performed on PBMCs. The V gene is TRBV4-3, the J gene TRBJ2-7; D perhaps matches TRBD2 (6 bases). The CDR3 loop is CASSQGSGSPPYEQYF. The CDR3 DNA follows: TGCGCCAGCAGCCAAGGTTCCGGGAGTCCCCCCTACGAGCAGTACTTC.